This TCR beta chain is from a study of T cell responses to AZD1222 COVID-19 vaccine. This clone occurred once. Germline loops: CDR1 MNHEY, CDR2 SVGAGI. Trimming cost V 8 bases and J 4 bases; bases outside gene matches: 8. CDR3 length equals 14 residues. Data came from immunoSEQ multiplex PCR; TCRdb stores just in-frame clones and leaves some out. The sample has some 150,000 clones; 93% are singletons. The sequence derives from an adult in good health. The sequenced sample was peripheral blood, obtained on day 0 of MenACWY control vaccination. The gene calls are TRBV6-5 and TRBJ1-1; 9 bases fit TRBD1. CDR3 DNA: TGTGCCAGCGGATACAGGGGGCTTGGCACTGAAGCTTTCTTT. Amino acids: CASGYRGLGTEAFF.